These 5 T cell receptor beta chains were all obtained from the same sample, sequenced in a study of blood T cell repertoires in COVID-19. Measured with immunoSEQ multiplex PCR; TCRdb has only the in-frame clones, and not every one. The table includes some 700,000 clones, 85% to 90% detected once. The sequenced material came from peripheral blood. These TCRs come from a woman under 30 with acute or convalescent COVID-19.

The chain recombines TRBV4-2 with TRBJ2-5, with 8 bases matching TRBD2. V dropped 3 bases and J dropped 1; count of bases not matched to a gene: 7. This CDR3 is 16 amino acids long. Germline CDR1 and CDR2: LGHNA and YNFKEQ. CDR3 region: CASSHLSGGRQETQYF. CDR3 nucleotide sequence: TGTGCCAGCAGCCATTTAAGCGGGGGCCGCCAAGAGACCCAGTACTTC.

The rearrangement uses TRBV4-1 and TRBJ2-7, with 9 bases that match TRBD2. The CDR3 length is 16 residues. Looked up from germline, CDR1 is MGHRA and CDR2 is YSYEKL. V lost 3 bases and J lost 4; bases outside the gene matches: 10. For the CDR3, the DNA is TGCGCCAGCAGCCATGACCTAGCGGGGCCTCAGTACGAGCAGTACTTC. Its protein is CASSHDLAGPQYEQYF.

DNA of the CDR3: TGTGCCAGCAGGGCCGGACAGGCAAGCTACAATGAGCAGTTCTTC. Translated: CASRAGQASYNEQFF. This chain joins TRBV3-1 (or the pseudogene TRBV3-2) and TRBJ2-1, with 7 positions matching TRBD1. This CDR3 is built from 15 residues. Germline loops: CDR1 LGHDT, CDR2 YNNKEL (reference sequence). J was trimmed by 3 bases and V by 6 bases; bases with no gene match: 8.

This chain connects TRBV3-1 (or the pseudogene TRBV3-2) to TRBJ1-1, with TRBD1 matching over 12 bases. The CDR3 runs to 18 residues. After removal of 2 bases from V and 3 bases from J, the junction contained 10 bases not matched to a gene. In germline, CDR1 is LGHDT, CDR2 YNNKEL (reference sequence). The CDR3 nucleotides are TGTGCCAGCAGCCAATACCGGGACAGGGGGCGAAAGGACACTGAAGCTTTCTTT. As protein: CASSQYRDRGRKDTEAFF.

The chain joins TRBV11-1 to TRBJ1-4; 8 nucleotides line up with TRBD1. CDR3 length: 15 amino acids. V shed 4 bases and J 1 base; nucleotides not matched to a gene: 2. Germline lookup yields CDR1 SGHAT and CDR2 FQDESV (reference sequence). CDR3 loop: CASSSRGQTNEKLFF. CDR3 coding DNA: TGTGCCAGCAGCTCCAGGGGGCAAACTAATGAAAAACTGTTTTTT.